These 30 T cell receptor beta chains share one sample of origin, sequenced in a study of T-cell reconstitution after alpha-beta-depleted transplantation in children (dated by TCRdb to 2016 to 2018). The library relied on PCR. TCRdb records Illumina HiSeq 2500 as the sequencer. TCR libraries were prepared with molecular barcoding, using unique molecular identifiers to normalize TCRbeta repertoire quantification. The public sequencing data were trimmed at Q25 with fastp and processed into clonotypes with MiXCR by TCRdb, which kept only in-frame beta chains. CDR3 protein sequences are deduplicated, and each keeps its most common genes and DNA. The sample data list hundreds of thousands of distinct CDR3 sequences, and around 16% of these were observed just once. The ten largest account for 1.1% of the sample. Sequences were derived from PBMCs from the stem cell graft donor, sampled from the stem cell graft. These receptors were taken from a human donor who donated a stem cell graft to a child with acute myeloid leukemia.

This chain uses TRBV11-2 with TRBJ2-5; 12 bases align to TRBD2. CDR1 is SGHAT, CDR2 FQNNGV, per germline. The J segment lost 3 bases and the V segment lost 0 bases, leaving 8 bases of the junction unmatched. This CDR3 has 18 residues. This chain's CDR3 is CASSLDQARTSGEETQYF. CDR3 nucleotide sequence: TGTGCCAGCAGCTTAGATCAGGCCCGGACTAGCGGGGAAGAGACCCAGTACTTC.

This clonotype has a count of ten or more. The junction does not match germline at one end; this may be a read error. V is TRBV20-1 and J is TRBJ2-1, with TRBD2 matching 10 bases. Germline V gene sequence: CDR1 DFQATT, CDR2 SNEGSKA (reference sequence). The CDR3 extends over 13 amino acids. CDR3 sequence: CSTSGARDNEQFF. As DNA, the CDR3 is TGCAGTACTAGCGGGGCAAGAGACAATGAGCAGTTCTTC.

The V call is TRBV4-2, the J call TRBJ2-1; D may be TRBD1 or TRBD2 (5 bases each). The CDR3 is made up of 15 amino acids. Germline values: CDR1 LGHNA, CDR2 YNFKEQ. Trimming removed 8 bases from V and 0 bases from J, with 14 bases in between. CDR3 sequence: CASGPGTTSYNEQFF. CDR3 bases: TGTGCCAGCGGCCCCGGGACCACCTCCTACAATGAGCAGTTCTTC.

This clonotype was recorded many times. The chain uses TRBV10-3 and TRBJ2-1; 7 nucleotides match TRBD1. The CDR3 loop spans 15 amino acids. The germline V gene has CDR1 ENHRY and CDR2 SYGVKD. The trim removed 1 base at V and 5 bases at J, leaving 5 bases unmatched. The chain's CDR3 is CAISEYGTADNEQFF. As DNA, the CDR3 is TGTGCCATCAGTGAGTATGGGACAGCTGACAATGAGCAGTTCTTC.

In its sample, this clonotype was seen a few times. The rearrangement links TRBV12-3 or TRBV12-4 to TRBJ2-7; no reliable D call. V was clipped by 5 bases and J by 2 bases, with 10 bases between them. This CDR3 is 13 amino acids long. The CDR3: CASSPTAAYEQYF. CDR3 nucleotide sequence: TGTGCCAGCAGTCCGACTGCAGCCTACGAGCAGTACTTC.

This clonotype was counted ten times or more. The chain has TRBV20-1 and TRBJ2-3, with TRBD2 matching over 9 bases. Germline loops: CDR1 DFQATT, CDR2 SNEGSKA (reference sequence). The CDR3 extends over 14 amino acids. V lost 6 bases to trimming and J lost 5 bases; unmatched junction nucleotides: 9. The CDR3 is CSAPAGGPRDTQYF. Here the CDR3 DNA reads TGCAGTGCGCCTGCGGGGGGGCCTAGAGATACGCAGTATTTT.

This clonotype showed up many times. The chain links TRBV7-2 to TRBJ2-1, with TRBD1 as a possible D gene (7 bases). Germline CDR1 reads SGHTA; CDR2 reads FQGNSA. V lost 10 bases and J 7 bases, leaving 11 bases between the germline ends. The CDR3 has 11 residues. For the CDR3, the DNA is TGTGCCACCAGGGGGGTGAATGAGCAGTTCTTC. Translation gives CATRGVNEQFF.

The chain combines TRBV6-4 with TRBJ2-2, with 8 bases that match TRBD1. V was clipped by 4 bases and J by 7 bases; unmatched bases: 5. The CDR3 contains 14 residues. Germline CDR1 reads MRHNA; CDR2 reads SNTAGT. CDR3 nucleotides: TGTGCCAGCAGTGGACAGGGGAGAGGCGGGGAGCTGTTTTTT. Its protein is CASSGQGRGGELFF.

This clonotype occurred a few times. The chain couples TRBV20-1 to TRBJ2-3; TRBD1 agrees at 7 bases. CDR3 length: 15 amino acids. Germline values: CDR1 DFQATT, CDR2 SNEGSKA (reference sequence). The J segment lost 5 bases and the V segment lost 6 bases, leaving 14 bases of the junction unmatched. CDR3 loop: CSAQGAGGSVDTQYF. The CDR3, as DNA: TGCAGTGCCCAGGGAGCAGGGGGAAGCGTAGATACGCAGTATTTT.

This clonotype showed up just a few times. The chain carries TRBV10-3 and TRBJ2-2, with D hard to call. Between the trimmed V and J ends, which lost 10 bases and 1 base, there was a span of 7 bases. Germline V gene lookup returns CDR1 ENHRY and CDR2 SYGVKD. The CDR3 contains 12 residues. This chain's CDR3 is CANGGNTGELFF. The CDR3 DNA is TGTGCCAACGGTGGGAACACCGGGGAGCTGTTTTTT.

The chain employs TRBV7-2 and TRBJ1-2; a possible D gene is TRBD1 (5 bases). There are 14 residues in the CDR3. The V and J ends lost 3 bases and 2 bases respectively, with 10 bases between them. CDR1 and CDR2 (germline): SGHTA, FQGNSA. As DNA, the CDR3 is TGTGCCAGCAGCTTGGGACCGAGAAACTATGGCTACACCTTC. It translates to CASSLGPRNYGYTF.

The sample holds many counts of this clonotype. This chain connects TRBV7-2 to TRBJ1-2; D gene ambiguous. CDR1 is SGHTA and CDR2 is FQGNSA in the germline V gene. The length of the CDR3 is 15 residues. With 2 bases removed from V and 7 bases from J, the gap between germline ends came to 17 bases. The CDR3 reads CASSLNAGPVGGYTF. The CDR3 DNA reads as TGTGCCAGCAGCTTAAACGCTGGGCCGGTGGGTGGCTACACCTTC.

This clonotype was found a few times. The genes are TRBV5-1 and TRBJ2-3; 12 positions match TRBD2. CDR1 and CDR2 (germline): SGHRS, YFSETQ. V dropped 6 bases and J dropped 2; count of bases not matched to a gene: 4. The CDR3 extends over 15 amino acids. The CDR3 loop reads CASNLAGGPTDTQYF. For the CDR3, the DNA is TGCGCCAGCAACCTAGCGGGGGGGCCCACAGATACGCAGTATTTT.

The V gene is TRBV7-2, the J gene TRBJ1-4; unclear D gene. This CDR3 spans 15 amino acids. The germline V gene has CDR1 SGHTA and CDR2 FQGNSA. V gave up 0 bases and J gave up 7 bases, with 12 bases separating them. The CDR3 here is CASSLAVGRSEKLFF. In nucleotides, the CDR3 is TGTGCCAGCAGCTTAGCGGTCGGCAGGAGTGAAAAACTGTTTTTT.

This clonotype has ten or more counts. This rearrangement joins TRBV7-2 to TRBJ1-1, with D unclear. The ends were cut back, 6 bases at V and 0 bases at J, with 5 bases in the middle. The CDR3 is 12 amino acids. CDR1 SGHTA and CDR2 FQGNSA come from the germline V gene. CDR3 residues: CASSPVNTEAFF. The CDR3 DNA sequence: TGTGCCAGCAGTCCCGTGAACACTGAAGCTTTCTTT.

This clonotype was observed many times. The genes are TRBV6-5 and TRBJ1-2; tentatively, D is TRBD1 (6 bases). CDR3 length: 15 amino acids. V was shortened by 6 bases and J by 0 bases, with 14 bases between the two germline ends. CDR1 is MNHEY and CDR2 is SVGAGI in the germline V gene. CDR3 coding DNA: TGTGCCAGCAGGCTAGTTGGGGGCTCTAACTATGGCTACACCTTC. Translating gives CASRLVGGSNYGYTF.

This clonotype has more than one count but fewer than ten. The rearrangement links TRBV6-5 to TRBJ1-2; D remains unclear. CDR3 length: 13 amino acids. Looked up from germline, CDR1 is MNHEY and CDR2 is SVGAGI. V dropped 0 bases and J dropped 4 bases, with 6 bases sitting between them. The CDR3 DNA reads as TGTGCCAGCAGTTACTCGCGGTTCTATGGCTACACCTTC. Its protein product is CASSYSRFYGYTF.

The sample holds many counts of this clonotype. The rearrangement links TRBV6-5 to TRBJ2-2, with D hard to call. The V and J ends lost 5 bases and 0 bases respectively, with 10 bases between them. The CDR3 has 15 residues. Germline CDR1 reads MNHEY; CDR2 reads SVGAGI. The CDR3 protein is CASSNRPANTGELFF. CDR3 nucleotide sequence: TGTGCCAGCAGTAACCGACCGGCGAACACCGGGGAGCTGTTTTTT.

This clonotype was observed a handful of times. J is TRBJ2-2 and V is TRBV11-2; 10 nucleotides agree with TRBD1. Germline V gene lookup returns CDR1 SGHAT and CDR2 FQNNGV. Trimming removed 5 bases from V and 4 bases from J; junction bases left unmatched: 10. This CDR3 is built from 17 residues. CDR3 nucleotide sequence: TGTGCCAGCAGCCGTCCGGCGGGACAGGGGACCACCGGGGAGCTGTTTTTT. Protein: CASSRPAGQGTTGELFF.

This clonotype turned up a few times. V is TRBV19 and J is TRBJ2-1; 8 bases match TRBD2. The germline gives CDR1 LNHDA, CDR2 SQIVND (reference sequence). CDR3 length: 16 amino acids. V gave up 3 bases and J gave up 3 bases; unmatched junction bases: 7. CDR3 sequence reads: CASSMMAGGDYNEQFF. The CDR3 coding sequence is TGTGCCAGTAGTATGATGGCCGGGGGGGACTACAATGAGCAGTTCTTC.

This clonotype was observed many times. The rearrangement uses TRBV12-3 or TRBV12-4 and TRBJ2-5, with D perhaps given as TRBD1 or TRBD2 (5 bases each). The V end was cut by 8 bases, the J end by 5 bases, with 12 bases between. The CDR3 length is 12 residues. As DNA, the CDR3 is TGTGCCAGCGCAGGGAGCCGGGAGACCCAGTACTTC. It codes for CASAGSRETQYF.

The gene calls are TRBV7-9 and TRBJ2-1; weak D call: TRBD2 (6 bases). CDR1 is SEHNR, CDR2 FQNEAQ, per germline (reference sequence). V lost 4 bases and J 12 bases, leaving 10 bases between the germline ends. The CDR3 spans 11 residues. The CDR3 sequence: CASSWGDLQFF. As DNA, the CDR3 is TGTGCCAGCAGCTGGGGGGACTTGCAGTTCTTC.

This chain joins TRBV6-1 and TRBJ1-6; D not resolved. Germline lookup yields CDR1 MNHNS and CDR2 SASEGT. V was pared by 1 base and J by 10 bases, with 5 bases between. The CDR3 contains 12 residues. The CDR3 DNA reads TGTGCCAGCAGTGAAGTCGGGTCACCCCTCCACTTT. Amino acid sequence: CASSEVGSPLHF.

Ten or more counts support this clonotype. CDR3 sequence: CASSLNLGFTDTQYF. CDR3 in DNA: TGTGCCAGCAGCTTAAACTTGGGATTCACAGATACGCAGTATTTT. The chain is built from TRBV13 and TRBJ2-3; the D is unclear. CDR3 length equals 15 residues. CDR1 is PRHDT and CDR2 is FYEKMQ in the germline V gene (reference sequence). The germline V and J ends were trimmed by 2 bases and 2 bases, with 11 bases remaining between them.

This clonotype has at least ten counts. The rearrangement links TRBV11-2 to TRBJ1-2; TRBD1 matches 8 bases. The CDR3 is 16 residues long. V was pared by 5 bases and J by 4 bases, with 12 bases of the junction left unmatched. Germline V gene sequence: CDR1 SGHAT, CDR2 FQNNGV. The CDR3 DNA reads TGTGCCAGCAGCCTAGGACAGGGAGGGAGTTTCTATGGCTACACCTTC. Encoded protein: CASSLGQGGSFYGYTF.

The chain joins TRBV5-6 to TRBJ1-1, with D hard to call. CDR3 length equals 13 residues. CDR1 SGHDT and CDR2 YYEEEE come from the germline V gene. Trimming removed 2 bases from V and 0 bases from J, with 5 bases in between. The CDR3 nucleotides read TGTGCCAGCAGCTTTATCATGAACACTGAAGCTTTCTTT. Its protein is CASSFIMNTEAFF. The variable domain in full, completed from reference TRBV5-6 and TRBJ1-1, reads DAGVTQSPTHLIKTRGQQVTLRCSPKSGHDTVSWYQQALGQGPQFIFQYYEEEERQRGNFPDRFSGHQFPNYSSELNVNALLLGDSALYLCASSFIMNTEAFFGQGTRLTVV.

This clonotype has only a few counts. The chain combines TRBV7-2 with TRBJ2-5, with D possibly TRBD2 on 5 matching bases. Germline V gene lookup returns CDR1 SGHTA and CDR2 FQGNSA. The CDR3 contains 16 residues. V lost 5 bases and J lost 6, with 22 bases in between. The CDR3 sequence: CASSLQGGSSGQTQYF. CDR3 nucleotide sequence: TGTGCCAGCAGCCTACAAGGAGGCTCATCGGGCCAGACCCAGTACTTC.

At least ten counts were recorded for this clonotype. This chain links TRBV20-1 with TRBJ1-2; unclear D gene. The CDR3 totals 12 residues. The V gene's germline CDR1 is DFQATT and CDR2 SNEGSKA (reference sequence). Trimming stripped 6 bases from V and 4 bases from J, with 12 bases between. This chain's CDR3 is CSALLGSYGYTF. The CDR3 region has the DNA TGCAGTGCCCTTCTGGGGTCCTATGGCTACACCTTC.

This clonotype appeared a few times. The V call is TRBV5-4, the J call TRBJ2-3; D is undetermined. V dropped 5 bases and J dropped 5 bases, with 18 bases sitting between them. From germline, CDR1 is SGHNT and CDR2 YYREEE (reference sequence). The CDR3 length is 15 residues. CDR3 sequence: CASRLQYGLGDTQYF. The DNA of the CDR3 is TGTGCCAGCAGACTCCAGTACGGGTTGGGAGATACGCAGTATTTT.

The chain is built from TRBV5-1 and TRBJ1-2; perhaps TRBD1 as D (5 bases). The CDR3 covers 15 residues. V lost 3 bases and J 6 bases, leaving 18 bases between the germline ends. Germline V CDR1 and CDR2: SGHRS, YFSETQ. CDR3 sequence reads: CASSSLGGSGHGYTF. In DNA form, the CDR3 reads TGCGCCAGCAGCTCCCTTGGCGGGTCGGGGCATGGCTACACCTTC.